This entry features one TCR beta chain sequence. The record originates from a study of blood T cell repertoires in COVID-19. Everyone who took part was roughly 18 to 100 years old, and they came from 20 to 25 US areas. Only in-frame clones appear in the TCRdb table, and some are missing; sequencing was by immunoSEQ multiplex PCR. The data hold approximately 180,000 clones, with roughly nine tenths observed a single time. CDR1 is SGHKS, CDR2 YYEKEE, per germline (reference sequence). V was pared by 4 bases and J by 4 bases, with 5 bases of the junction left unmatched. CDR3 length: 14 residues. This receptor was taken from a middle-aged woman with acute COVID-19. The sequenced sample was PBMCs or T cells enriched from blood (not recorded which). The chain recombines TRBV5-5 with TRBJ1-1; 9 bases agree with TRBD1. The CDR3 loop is CASSGGDRVTEAFF. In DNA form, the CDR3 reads TGTGCCAGCAGCGGGGGGGACAGGGTCACTGAAGCTTTCTTT.